The 14 T cell receptor beta chains listed next were all sequenced from one sample in a study of control samples from healthy donors and cancer patients (dated by TCRdb to 2018 to 2020). Libraries came from the immunoSEQ multiplex PCR assay. TCRdb holds this immuneACCESS table with in-frame rearrangements only. Some clones are missing; in checked studies, unresolved V genes explain under half, and the rest has no known cause. The sample contains around 140,000 clones, about nine tenths of them found a single time. The ten largest clones add up to approximately 2.9% of the sample. The specimen was blood. All receptors derive from a man aged 25 to 40 in good health.

This rearrangement joins TRBV28 to TRBJ1-2, with D perhaps TRBD1 (6 bases). Germline values: CDR1 MDHEN, CDR2 SYDVKM. The CDR3 is made up of 13 amino acids. Between the trimmed V and J ends, which lost 4 bases and 5 bases, there was a span of 11 bases. CDR3 sequence: CASSYRQGYGYTF. The DNA of the CDR3 is TGTGCCAGCAGTTACAGGCAGGGGTATGGCTACACCTTC.

The chain links TRBV20-1 to TRBJ1-1; the D is unclear. The CDR3 totals 11 residues. Germline CDR1 reads DFQATT; CDR2 reads SNEGSKA (reference sequence). The germline V and J ends were trimmed by 3 bases and 1 base, with 3 bases remaining between them. The CDR3 here is CSASSNTEAFF. The CDR3 DNA reads as TGCAGTGCTAGTTCGAACACTGAAGCTTTCTTT.

V usage is TRBV5-1 and J usage is TRBJ1-1; TRBD1 is a possible D gene (5 bases). In germline, CDR1 is SGHRS, CDR2 YFSETQ. V lost 6 bases and J lost 7, with 10 bases in between. The CDR3 is 11 amino acids. CDR3 nucleotide sequence: TGCGCCAGCACATGGGGGGATGAAGCTTTCTTT. Translation: CASTWGDEAFF.

In DNA form, the CDR3 reads TGCGCCAGCAGTCAATGGGGCAGGGGAAAGGAAGGGGGCTACACCTTC. This sequence encodes CASSQWGRGKEGGYTF. The chain links TRBV23-1 to TRBJ1-2; a possible D gene is TRBD1 (6 bases). TRBV23-1 is an ORF; its function is uncertain. CDR3 size: 16 residues. V lost 1 base, J lost 8 bases, and 20 bases lay in between.

The rearrangement uses TRBV18 and TRBJ2-4, with D uncertain. Germline assignment: CDR1 KGHSH and CDR2 LQKENI. Trimming stripped 2 bases from V and 2 bases from J, with 4 bases between. The CDR3 extends over 13 amino acids. The CDR3: CASSPGSKNIQYF. CDR3 DNA: TGTGCCAGCTCACCAGGTTCCAAAAACATTCAGTACTTC.

The V gene is TRBV19, the J gene TRBJ2-3; 9 bases are shared with TRBD2. The CDR3 sequence is 14 residues long. The J segment lost 4 bases and the V segment lost 7 bases, leaving 6 bases of the junction unmatched. Germline CDR1 is LNHDA and CDR2 is SQIVND (reference sequence). In DNA, the CDR3 is TGTGCCAGTAACCGCGGGGGGGCAGCAGATACGCAGTATTTT. This translates into CASNRGGAADTQYF.

The gene calls are TRBV28 and TRBJ1-2; no firm D call. CDR3 length equals 14 residues. V shed 4 bases and J shed 0 bases, with 9 bases lying between them. Germline loops: CDR1 MDHEN, CDR2 SYDVKM. The CDR3 loop is CASSSRPPNYGYTF. The DNA of the CDR3 is TGTGCCAGCAGTTCAAGGCCACCTAACTATGGCTACACCTTC.

The chain has TRBV30 and TRBJ1-4; 9 nucleotides line up with TRBD1. Losses at the gene ends were 1 base for V and 6 bases for J; bases not matched to a gene: 6. The CDR3 is 15 amino acids. CDR1 and CDR2 (germline): GTSNPN, SVGIG (reference sequence). For the CDR3, the DNA is TGTGCCTGGAGTGCCACAGGGGGCGCCGATGAAAAACTGTTTTTT. Translation gives CAWSATGGADEKLFF.

This sequence joins TRBV5-1 and TRBJ2-5; 7 bases are a match to TRBD1. This CDR3 is built from 16 residues. Germline V gene lookup returns CDR1 SGHRS and CDR2 YFSETQ. The trim removed 3 bases at V and 3 bases at J, leaving 11 bases unmatched. CDR3 region: CASSYQIGQEKETQYF. CDR3 nucleotides: TGCGCCAGCAGCTACCAAATTGGACAGGAGAAAGAGACCCAGTACTTC.

V is TRBV30 and J is TRBJ1-4; D ambiguous. Germline V gene lookup returns CDR1 GTSNPN and CDR2 SVGIG (reference sequence). The V end was cut by 5 bases, the J end by 0 bases, with 4 bases between. The CDR3 consists of 12 residues. The CDR3 spells CAWAATNEKLFF. DNA for the CDR3: TGTGCCTGGGCCGCAACTAATGAAAAACTGTTTTTT.

V is TRBV9 and J is TRBJ2-1, with no clear D. This CDR3 comprises 13 residues. Trimming removed 0 bases from V and 12 bases from J, with 13 bases in between. Germline CDR1 is SGDLS and CDR2 is YYNGEE. Here the CDR3 reads CASSVGGQVRQFF. The CDR3, as DNA: TGTGCCAGCAGCGTAGGTGGGCAGGTTCGGCAGTTCTTC.

The genes are TRBV24-1 and TRBJ1-1, with D possibly being TRBD1 (5 bases). Germline V gene lookup returns CDR1 KGHDR and CDR2 SFDVKD. The CDR3 is 13 amino acids. Trimming removed 4 bases at V and 9 bases at J, with 14 bases between. The CDR3: CATSDLTGAQAFF. CDR3 DNA sequence: TGTGCCACCAGTGACTTAACAGGTGCACAAGCTTTCTTT.

The chain employs TRBV9 and TRBJ2-3; maybe TRBD1 (6 bases). The CDR3 extends over 15 amino acids. V lost 4 bases and J lost 6, with 18 bases in between. Germline assignment: CDR1 SGDLS and CDR2 YYNGEE. The CDR3 nucleotides read TGTGCCAGCAGCTCCCAAGGGGCTAGGGGGGATACGCAGTATTTT. This codes for CASSSQGARGDTQYF.

The chain links TRBV19 to TRBJ1-1; no clear D gene. Between the trimmed V and J ends, which lost 4 bases and 0 bases, there was a span of 9 bases. The CDR3 contains 14 residues. Germline assignment: CDR1 LNHDA and CDR2 SQIVND (reference sequence). Here the CDR3 reads CASSTVQMNTEAFF. The CDR3 DNA is TGTGCCAGTAGTACCGTTCAGATGAACACTGAAGCTTTCTTT.